This TCR beta chain is from a study of shared clonotypes between healthy human individuals. Broader study findings: A reduction in generation probabilities was seen for non-shared clonotypes relative to those shared by all four donors. Naive subsets generally exceeded memory subsets in estimated richness.

Notes on this clone: As yet, its antigen is unknown.

V lost 3 bases and J 8 bases, leaving 16 bases between the germline ends. Per germline, CDR1 SGHTA and CDR2 FQGNSA. The CDR3 extends over 15 amino acids. Measured with immunoSEQ multiplex PCR; TCRdb has only the in-frame clones, and not every one. The table shows about 1 million clones, with 60% to 80% occurring only once. The sequenced sample consisted of memory CD4+ T cells sorted from blood. Subset meaning: CD45RA-negative fraction. The sequence was obtained from a man aged 18 to 29 in good health. This chain joins TRBV7-2 and TRBJ1-4, with D unresolved. For the CDR3, the DNA is TGTGCCAGCAGCTTGTCAAGAGGGCCGGAGGAAAAACTGTTTTTT. Its translation is CASSLSRGPEEKLFF.